This note documents a single T cell receptor beta chain sequence. This sample is part of a study of blood T cell repertoires in COVID-19. Method: immunoSEQ multiplex PCR; TCRdb's copy keeps in-frame clones and lacks some. Of under 500,000 clones in the sample, around 89% were seen once. Per germline, CDR1 MGHRA and CDR2 YSYEKL. This CDR3 region has 13 residues. Germline trimming cut 4 bases from V and 6 bases from J; bases unmatched to any gene: 3. The J gene is TRBJ1-2, the V gene TRBV4-1, with TRBD1 identical over 9 bases. Sequencing was performed on peripheral blood. The sequence came from a woman aged 25 to 39 with acute or convalescent COVID-19. CDR3 residues: CASSPGQGHGYTF. CDR3 DNA sequence: TGCGCCAGCAGCCCGGGACAGGGACATGGCTACACCTTC.